The clone carrying this T cell receptor beta chain is medium-sized within its sample. This sample is drawn from a study of metastatic and nonmetastatic thyroid tumors. With MiXCR, TCRdb called clones anew from the PCR reads. The sample carries 5,500 to 8,000 clones, 31% recorded once. Germline V gene lookup returns CDR1 SGHRS and CDR2 YFSETQ. The CDR3 runs 15 residues. The V gene lost 1 base and the J gene lost 6 bases, with 14 bases spanning the gap. No patient had received any treatment before thyroid surgery. The sequenced sample was tumor tissue. The chain links TRBV5-1 to TRBJ2-4, with D tentatively TRBD1 or TRBD2 (6 bases each). The TCR comes from a female donor with papillary thyroid cancer or a benign thyroid nodule (not recorded which). Some clones in this sample may be carry-over from other donors' samples. The DNA for the CDR3 is TGCGCCAGCAGCTTGTTGGGGGGCGGCGGAAACATTCAGTACTTC. This encodes CASSLLGGGGNIQYF.